This TCR beta chain came from a study of vaccination and CD4 T cells after COVID-19. Remarks on this clonotype: Its specificity is unknown. A much larger clone is a single base away; this may be a read error.

Regarding treatment: approximately 9-day PBMC culture with coronavirus spike peptide pools or control peptides (ViraFEST assay). Each well held roughly 2 million PBMCs in IL-2 (around 10 IU/ml) medium with approximately 10 ug/ml peptide pools. A half-volume replacement of the medium with fresh IL-2 medium was performed on days 3 and 7. Sequenced with the Oncomine TCR Beta short-read assay was DNA taken from cultured CD4+ T cells. Investigators isolated genomic DNA from cultured CD4+ T cells. TCRdb re-derived calls from the PCR reads in MiXCR, one entry per CDR3 protein. The sample consists of 3,500 to 4,000 distinct CDR3 sequences, 16% of them appearing once. CDR1 SNHLY and CDR2 FYNNEI come from the germline V gene. The CDR3 has 14 residues. The V gene lost 8 bases and the J gene lost 7 bases, with 17 bases spanning the gap.

This TCR came from a human donor who had recovered from COVID-19. Specimen: CD4+ T cells from blood, cultured in vitro. This sequence joins TRBV2 and TRBJ1-4; D is unresolved. The CDR3 DNA is TGTGCCAGCTTAGATGTGGGCGTGAGTGAAAAACTGTTTTTT. It encodes CASLDVGVSEKLFF.